The 20 T cell receptor beta chains presented below share a single source sample, sequenced in a study of T cell repertoires in cytomegalovirus infection. One entry per CDR3 protein results from TCRdb running MiXCR on the reads. The profile covers about 480,000 distinct CDR3 sequences, with around 30% appearing a single time and about a sixth taken by the ten largest. Their cognate antigens are unknown. The sequenced sample was cultured PBMCs, obtained from culture after CMV antigen stimulation. Source of these receptors: a human donor in good health (CMV status not recorded). Some clones in this sample may be carry-over from other donors' samples.

This chain uses TRBV5-1 with TRBJ2-7; 7 bases map to TRBD2. V dropped 4 bases and J dropped 2; count of bases not matched to a gene: 9. Germline CDR1 and CDR2: SGHRS and YFSETQ. This CDR3 region has 15 residues. The CDR3 DNA reads TGCGCCAGCAGCCTTATGGGGACTATAGCCTACGAGCAGTACTTC. As protein: CASSLMGTIAYEQYF.

The chain has TRBV4-3 and TRBJ1-3; no definite D call. V dropped 0 bases and J dropped 0 bases, with 9 bases sitting between them. Germline lookup yields CDR1 LGHNA and CDR2 YSLEER. CDR3 length: 16 amino acids. The CDR3 loop reads CASSQDGRRSGNTIYF. DNA for the CDR3: TGCGCCAGCAGCCAAGATGGACGGCGCTCTGGAAACACCATATATTTT.

V usage is TRBV28 and J usage is TRBJ1-2; weak D call: TRBD1 (5 bases). Germline CDR1 is MDHEN and CDR2 is SYDVKM. V lost 1 base, J lost 0 bases, and 9 bases lay in between. This CDR3 has 15 residues. Here the CDR3 DNA reads TGTGCCAGCAGTTTATCGGACACTCCTAACTATGGCTACACCTTC. Encoded protein: CASSLSDTPNYGYTF.

The V gene is TRBV30, the J gene TRBJ1-1; D not resolved. This CDR3 is built from 13 residues. Between the trimmed V and J ends, which lost 5 bases and 1 base, there was a span of 11 bases. Germline lookup yields CDR1 GTSNPN and CDR2 SVGIG (reference sequence). DNA for the CDR3: TGTGCCTGGTGTTCTCGGGGGAACACTGAAGCTTTCTTT. Residues: CAWCSRGNTEAFF.

The gene calls are TRBV4-1 and TRBJ2-7; 10 positions match TRBD2. CDR3 length: 15 amino acids. V gave up 3 bases and J gave up 1 base; unmatched junction bases: 3. Germline CDR1 reads MGHRA; CDR2 reads YSYEKL. This chain's CDR3 is CASSHQREGSYEQYF. CDR3 nucleotide sequence: TGCGCCAGCAGCCACCAGCGGGAGGGTTCCTACGAGCAGTACTTC.

The sample holds many counts of this clonotype. The CDR3 region has the DNA TGTGCCAGCAGCTCATCCAGGACGGAGGTCTATGGCTACACCTTC. It specifies CASSSSRTEVYGYTF. The rearrangement links TRBV11-2 to TRBJ1-2; D is undetermined. Trimming left V 4 bases short and J 4 bases short, with 16 bases between. Germline V gene sequence: CDR1 SGHAT, CDR2 FQNNGV. The length of the CDR3 is 15 residues.

This clonotype has more than one count but fewer than ten. The chain links TRBV2 to TRBJ2-1; TRBD2 matches at 8 bases. V was pared by 11 bases and J by 7 bases, with 19 bases of the junction left unmatched. Germline CDR1 SNHLY, CDR2 FYNNEI. The CDR3 sequence is 16 residues long. CDR3: CASTGTSISQSNEQFF. The CDR3 nucleotides read TGTGCCTCTACCGGGACTAGTATATCACAGTCAAATGAGCAGTTCTTC.

The V and J genes are TRBV5-6 and TRBJ1-1; perhaps TRBD1 as D (5 bases). The V and J ends lost 4 bases and 4 bases respectively, with 11 bases between them. Germline V gene data show CDR1 as SGHDT and CDR2 as YYEEEE. CDR3 length: 13 residues. CDR3 loop: CASSRGRATEAFF. CDR3 DNA: TGTGCCAGCAGCCGGGGGAGGGCCACTGAAGCTTTCTTT.

This clonotype appeared many times. The V and J genes are TRBV7-6 and TRBJ2-7; TRBD2 matches at 12 bases. Germline V gives CDR1 SGHVS, CDR2 FNYEAQ. CDR3 length equals 17 residues. V was clipped by 5 bases and J by 4 bases; unmatched bases: 12. The CDR3 DNA sequence: TGTGCCAGCAGCAAAGAGGGGTCTAGCGGGAGGGTTTACGAGCAGTACGTC. This encodes CASSKEGSSGRVYEQYV.

The genes are TRBV10-3 and TRBJ2-1, with D perhaps matching TRBD1 (6 bases). With 6 bases removed from V and 5 bases from J, the gap between germline ends came to 14 bases. This CDR3 region has 14 residues. Germline loops: CDR1 ENHRY, CDR2 SYGVKD. The CDR3 reads CAISPGTLDNEQFF. The CDR3 DNA follows: TGTGCCATCAGCCCCGGGACACTAGACAATGAGCAGTTCTTC.

This clonotype was seen more than once but under ten times. The V call is TRBV11-2, the J call TRBJ2-1, with 13 positions matching TRBD2. With V trimmed by 6 bases and J by 8 bases, 13 bases remained unmatched. Germline values: CDR1 SGHAT, CDR2 FQNNGV. The CDR3 length is 17 residues. The CDR3 is CASRPGLAGTTIYEQFF. The CDR3 DNA reads as TGTGCCAGCAGGCCGGGACTAGCGGGAACCACAATCTATGAGCAGTTCTTC.

This clonotype was seen more than once but under ten times. The V and J genes are TRBV27 and TRBJ2-7; 7 bases map to TRBD2. V shed 5 bases, J shed 2 bases, and the junction held 6 bases outside the gene matches. Per the germline V gene, CDR1 is MNHEY and CDR2 is SMNVEV (reference sequence). The CDR3 sequence is 14 residues long. CDR3 in DNA: TGTGCCAGCAGTCCAGGACTAGGAACCTACGAGCAGTACTTC. Residues: CASSPGLGTYEQYF.

This chain links TRBV27 with TRBJ1-4; D unresolved. This CDR3 comprises 14 residues. CDR1 is MNHEY, CDR2 SMNVEV, per germline (reference sequence). V was cut by 4 bases and J by 8 bases, with 14 bases left in between. CDR3: CASSSRQATEKLFF. For the CDR3, the DNA is TGTGCCAGCAGTTCCAGGCAGGCAACCGAAAAACTGTTTTTT.

Worth noting for this clonotype: This may come from a read error, since a much larger clone is one base off. The V and J genes are TRBV7-9 and TRBJ1-1; TRBD1 aligns across 7 bases. The CDR3 runs to 15 residues. Looked up from germline, CDR1 is SEHNR and CDR2 is FQNEAQ (reference sequence). J lost 0 bases, V lost 0 bases, and 1 base had no gene match. DNA of the CDR3: TGTGCCAGCAGCTTAGCGGGACAGCTGAACACTGAAGCTTTCTTT. This sequence encodes CASSLAGQLNTEAFF.

The chain has TRBV6-1 and TRBJ1-5; 7 nucleotides line up with TRBD1. Germline V CDR1 and CDR2: MNHNS, SASEGT. The V segment lost 5 bases and the J segment 4 bases; nucleotides outside the gene matches: 5. The CDR3 consists of 14 residues. CDR3 loop: CASSMTGTNQPQHF. CDR3 sequence (DNA): TGTGCCAGCAGTATGACAGGGACAAATCAGCCCCAGCATTTT.

The chain employs TRBV15 and TRBJ2-7; 7 bases map to TRBD1. There are 15 residues in the CDR3. J was trimmed by 4 bases and V by 0 bases; bases with no gene match: 6. Looked up from germline, CDR1 is LNHNV and CDR2 is YYDKDF (reference sequence). The CDR3 DNA follows: TGTGCCACCAGCAGAGATCCGGGACAGAATTACGAGCAGTACTTC. It specifies CATSRDPGQNYEQYF.

The table lists this clonotype with a count of one. This sequence joins TRBV12-3 or TRBV12-4 and TRBJ2-1; D is undetermined. V was shortened by 7 bases and J by 0 bases, with 19 bases between the two germline ends. There are 17 residues in the CDR3. The CDR3 DNA sequence: TGTGCCAGCACCCCTCCTTCGGCTAGAAGCTCCTACAATGAGCAGTTCTTC. Amino acids: CASTPPSARSSYNEQFF.

This clonotype has more than one count but fewer than ten. V gene TRBV2 combines with J gene TRBJ2-6, with D unclear. This CDR3 spans 18 amino acids. V was trimmed by 0 bases and J by 0 bases, leaving 12 bases between them. The germline V gene has CDR1 SNHLY and CDR2 FYNNEI. The DNA of the CDR3 is TGTGCCAGCAGTGAAGCGATGATTCAGGTCTCTGGGGCCAACGTCCTGACTTTC. As protein: CASSEAMIQVSGANVLTF.

This chain uses TRBV11-2 with TRBJ2-1; 7 bases line up with TRBD1. The germline CDR1 and CDR2 sequences are SGHAT and FQNNGV. The CDR3 has 13 residues. J was trimmed by 10 bases and V by 1 base; bases with no gene match: 4. The CDR3 is CASSLVEQGEQFF. Written as DNA, the CDR3 is TGTGCCAGCAGCTTAGTGGAACAGGGGGAGCAGTTCTTC.

The chain joins TRBV7-9 to TRBJ2-7, with a tentative D call TRBD2 (5 bases). V dropped 5 bases and J dropped 6 bases, with 14 bases sitting between them. CDR3 size: 13 residues. The germline V gene has CDR1 SEHNR and CDR2 FQNEAQ (reference sequence). In DNA form, the CDR3 reads TGTGCCAGCAGCCGAACCGGAAGCGGCGAGCAGTACTTC. It encodes CASSRTGSGEQYF.